The clone carrying this T cell receptor beta chain was observed a handful of times. The junction departs from the called germline gene at one end, perhaps through a read error. This specimen belongs to a study of shared clonotypes between healthy human individuals. Using immunoSEQ multiplex PCR, the repertoire was profiled, and TCRdb retains in-frame clones only, with some absent. This repertoire shows approximately 2.5 million clones, roughly 92% found once; its top ten account for 0.13% to 0.15%. All donors were healthy HIV-negative adults lacking recent acute infections or vaccinations. Per the germline V gene, CDR1 is SSHAT and CDR2 is FNYEAQ (reference sequence). This CDR3 spans 13 amino acids.

This clonotype was obtained from a man aged 18 to 30 in good health. Input material: naive CD4+ T cells sorted from blood. Regarding subset: CD45RA+ positively selected. The chain uses TRBV7-7 and TRBJ2-3, with D tentatively TRBD1 (5 bases). This CDR3 is CASSRVGADTQYF. In DNA form, the CDR3 reads TGTGCTAGCAGCCGAGTAGGGGCGGATACGCAGTATTTT.